This record looks at one T cell receptor (beta chain) sequence and its context. Primers: 60 Vbeta forward and 13 Jbeta reverse. Assay: immunoSEQ multiplex PCR; the TCRdb copy retains only in-frame clones and omits some. The data contain approximately 160,000 clones, around four fifths of them singletons. From germline, CDR1 is SGHRS and CDR2 YFSETQ. CDR3 length: 13 residues. The ends were cut back, 0 bases at V and 5 bases at J, with 8 bases in the middle. The data stem from a study of cytomegalovirus exposure and HLA in healthy donors. As for the study in general: Of the donors genotyped, approximately 400 in all, about 80% fell in the Caucasian-associated ancestry cluster.

Donors in the study were healthy people who gave bone marrow. The gene calls are TRBV5-1 and TRBJ2-5; the D gene is possibly TRBD2 (5 bases). What was sequenced was PBMCs. This TCR came from a woman between 50 and 59 years old in good health and CMV-seropositive. The CDR3 is CASSLGGSETQYF. CDR3 DNA: TGCGCCAGCAGCTTGGGCGGGTCGGAGACCCAGTACTTC.